In its sample, the clone carrying this TCR beta chain was seen many times. CDR1 and CDR2 (germline): SGHDT, YYEEEE. V lost 4 bases, J lost 9 bases, and 2 bases stayed unmatched. The CDR3 is 14 amino acids. Preparation of the TCRbeta library involved a method that used unique molecular identifiers. TCRdb processed the PCR reads anew with MiXCR; each CDR3 protein has one entry. Of some 110,000 distinct CDR3 sequences in the sample, around 10% were seen once. The data were obtained in a study of T-cell reconstitution after alpha-beta-depleted transplantation in children. The rearrangement uses TRBV5-6 and TRBJ2-1; 15 nucleotides agree with TRBD2. Sequenced material: PBMCs, taken before TCRalphabeta/CD19-depleted stem cell transplant. This TCR was sampled from a boy under 10 years old with acute lymphoblastic leukemia, due to receive a stem cell transplant. The CDR3 region has the DNA TGTGCCAGCAGCCAGGGACTAGCGGGAGGTGAGCAGTTCTTC. The encoded protein is CASSQGLAGGEQFF.